This T cell receptor beta chain was sequenced in a study of blood T cells in healthy people across ages. On the study more broadly: About one barcoded beta molecule per two T cells was the capture yield of template switching.

A second about 7 to 11 cycle PCR used barcoded and J-beta primers. MiXCR, run by TCRdb on the 5' RACE reads, gives a single entry per CDR3 protein. The table shows about 780,000 distinct CDR3 sequences, with about 26% occurring only once. The CDR3 sequence is 18 residues long. Germline V gene sequence: CDR1 SGDLS, CDR2 YYNGEE. V dropped 4 bases and J dropped 9; count of bases not matched to a gene: 22. Each donor gave roughly 9.8 milliliters of peripheral blood. RNA extraction gave at least 5 micrograms of total RNA per sample. At least ten counts were recorded for this clonotype. The data were also submitted as part of a second study, on T cells of mothers and their children.

The chain recombines TRBV9 with TRBJ2-1; 7 bases match TRBD1. This clonotype was obtained from a boy aged 5-17 years in good health. Sequenced input: blood. Here the CDR3 DNA reads TGTGCCAGCAGCCACCTCAGGGACAGCTCCTCTGGGGGCGGTGAGCAGTTCTTC. Amino acids: CASSHLRDSSSGGGEQFF.